Listed here are 19 T cell receptor beta chains from one sample, sequenced in a study of blood T cell repertoires in COVID-19. Produced via immunoSEQ multiplex PCR; TCRdb's table is partial and in-frame only. The table records some 120,000 clones, roughly 80% of them present only once. The sequenced sample was peripheral blood. The receptors were gathered from a man between 65 and 85 years old with acute or convalescent COVID-19.

This chain joins TRBV5-4 and TRBJ2-2, with 8 nucleotides matching TRBD2. Germline CDR1 is SGHNT and CDR2 is YYREEE (reference sequence). This CDR3 spans 15 amino acids. After removal of 4 bases from V and 3 bases from J, the junction contained 5 bases not matched to a gene. The CDR3, as DNA: TGTGCCAGCAGCCCAGGGACTAGATACACCGGGGAGCTGTTTTTT. This codes for CASSPGTRYTGELFF.

V usage is TRBV5-1 and J usage is TRBJ1-5, with a tentative D call TRBD1 (6 bases). CDR3 length: 15 residues. The ends were cut back, 4 bases at V and 2 bases at J, with 13 bases in the middle. Germline V CDR1 and CDR2: SGHRS, YFSETQ. In DNA, the CDR3 is TGCGCCAGCAGCCGAGAACAGGGAGGCAATCAGCCCCAGCATTTT. Amino acids: CASSREQGGNQPQHF.

The V call is TRBV4-1, the J call TRBJ2-5; tentative D call: TRBD1 (6 bases). Between the trimmed V and J ends, which lost 5 bases and 2 bases, there was a span of 15 bases. In germline, CDR1 is MGHRA, CDR2 YSYEKL. This CDR3 contains 15 residues. DNA of the CDR3: TGCGCCAGCAGCTATGGGAACAGGGTTCAAGAGACCCAGTACTTC. It yields the protein CASSYGNRVQETQYF.

The chain uses TRBV19 and TRBJ1-5; 8 nucleotides match TRBD1. The CDR3 is made up of 18 amino acids. J was trimmed by 0 bases and V by 3 bases; bases with no gene match: 10. Germline V CDR1 and CDR2: LNHDA, SQIVND (reference sequence). CDR3 in amino acids: CASSIRQTGANSNQPQHF. In DNA, the CDR3 is TGTGCCAGTAGTATTCGACAGACAGGGGCTAATAGCAATCAGCCCCAGCATTTT.

This chain connects TRBV27 to TRBJ2-2; D gene ambiguous. Germline assignment: CDR1 MNHEY and CDR2 SMNVEV (reference sequence). V shed 7 bases and J shed 1 base, with 10 bases lying between them. This CDR3 spans 14 amino acids. The CDR3: CASTSYMNTGELFF. DNA of the CDR3: TGTGCCAGCACCTCGTATATGAACACCGGGGAGCTGTTTTTT.

The rearrangement links TRBV4-2 to TRBJ1-2; D is ambiguous. This CDR3 region has 13 residues. Per germline, CDR1 LGHNA and CDR2 YNFKEQ. V was shortened by 1 base and J by 5 bases, with 8 bases between the two germline ends. The CDR3 spells CASSQGTQYGYTF. Written as DNA, the CDR3 is TGTGCCAGCAGCCAAGGGACTCAGTATGGCTACACCTTC.

The sample holds a few counts of this clone. The rearrangement uses TRBV2 and TRBJ2-1, with D possibly TRBD2 on 5 matching bases. Trimming removed 8 bases from V and 13 bases from J, with 15 bases in between. CDR1 is SNHLY, CDR2 FYNNEI, per germline. This CDR3 has 11 amino acids. CDR3 DNA: TGTGCCAGCGCCCCACTAGAGGTTCAGTTCTTC. Protein product: CASAPLEVQFF.

This clone was found a few times. This chain connects TRBV27 to TRBJ1-6; 7 bases align to TRBD1. Germline CDR1 and CDR2: MNHEY and SMNVEV (reference sequence). Unmatched junction bases numbered 11, after V lost 5 bases and J lost 13 bases. The CDR3 loop spans 14 amino acids. The CDR3: CASSPRQGGVPLHF. The CDR3 DNA is TGTGCCAGCAGTCCCCGACAGGGCGGAGTGCCCCTCCACTTT.

V usage is TRBV2 and J usage is TRBJ1-5; possibly TRBD1 for D (6 bases). This CDR3 is built from 15 residues. CDR1 and CDR2 (germline): SNHLY, FYNNEI. Trimming took 6 bases from V and 7 from J, leaving 19 bases between them. The chain's CDR3 is CASRGHTLPRQPQHF. The CDR3 DNA sequence: TGTGCCAGCAGGGGACATACCTTACCCCGGCAGCCCCAGCATTTT.

The V call is TRBV18, the J call TRBJ2-2, with no clear D. The CDR3 spans 13 residues. The V end lost 3 bases, the J end lost 7 bases, and 9 bases lay between the germline ends. The germline V gene has CDR1 KGHSH and CDR2 LQKENI. The chain's CDR3 is CASSPYIFGELFF. For the CDR3, the DNA is TGTGCCAGCTCACCTTACATCTTCGGGGAGCTGTTTTTT.

This chain links TRBV7-2 with TRBJ1-5; D not resolved. This CDR3 contains 15 residues. The germline V and J ends were trimmed by 5 bases and 3 bases, with 14 bases remaining between them. Looked up from germline, CDR1 is SGHTA and CDR2 is FQGNSA. DNA of the CDR3: TGTGCCAGCAGCCCGGAATCGGGGTTCAATCAGCCCCAGCATTTT. Protein: CASSPESGFNQPQHF.

V usage is TRBV10-3 and J usage is TRBJ2-1, with 8 bases identical to TRBD2. J lost 8 bases, V lost 4 bases, and 10 bases had no gene match. From germline, CDR1 is ENHRY and CDR2 SYGVKD. The CDR3 loop spans 15 amino acids. As DNA, the CDR3 is TGTGCCATCAGTGGGACTAGCTCGGGTAAGGATGAGCAGTTCTTC. Translating it yields CAISGTSSGKDEQFF.

The CDR3 sequence is CASRLGQGSAGNTIYF. The CDR3 nucleotides are TGTGCCAGCAGATTAGGACAGGGATCGGCTGGAAACACCATATATTTT. The chain employs TRBV5-5 and TRBJ1-3; 8 bases are a match to TRBD1. CDR3 length: 16 residues. Germline V gene lookup returns CDR1 SGHKS and CDR2 YYEKEE (reference sequence). Unmatched junction bases numbered 9, after V lost 5 bases and J lost 2 bases.

This clone was counted a single time. The J gene is TRBJ2-1, the V gene TRBV4-2; a possible D gene is TRBD2 (6 bases). The V and J ends lost 0 bases and 1 base respectively, with 7 bases between them. This CDR3 comprises 15 residues. Germline V CDR1 and CDR2: LGHNA, YNFKEQ. The DNA for the CDR3 is TGTGCCAGCAGCCAAGAGACTAGTTCCTACAATGAGCAGTTCTTC. Amino acid sequence: CASSQETSSYNEQFF.

The genes are TRBV19 and TRBJ1-2; no reliable D call. The CDR3 totals 13 residues. Germline V gene sequence: CDR1 LNHDA, CDR2 SQIVND (reference sequence). CDR3 nucleotide sequence: TGTGCTTCTTTTTCCGGGAGTAACTATGGCTACACCTTC. Protein product: CASFSGSNYGYTF.

V is TRBV30 and J is TRBJ1-2; 9 bases are a match to TRBD1. CDR3 size: 15 residues. The ends lost 3 bases at V and 0 bases at J; junction bases unmatched: 5. The germline CDR1 and CDR2 sequences are GTSNPN and SVGIG (reference sequence). The CDR3 sequence: CAWRDRGQANYGYTF. The CDR3 region has the DNA TGTGCCTGGAGGGACAGGGGCCAGGCTAACTATGGCTACACCTTC.

The gene calls are TRBV29-1 and TRBJ2-1; D ambiguous. V gave up 7 bases and J gave up 4 bases, with 11 bases separating them. In germline, CDR1 is SQVTM, CDR2 ANQGSEA. This CDR3 is built from 12 residues. The CDR3 DNA follows: TGCAGCGCCTCAGGATCGTACAATGAGCAGTTCTTC. This sequence encodes CSASGSYNEQFF.

This rearrangement joins TRBV5-4 to TRBJ1-2; D is perhaps TRBD1 (6 bases). Looked up from germline, CDR1 is SGHNT and CDR2 is YYREEE (reference sequence). The V end lost 0 bases, the J end lost 8 bases, and 11 bases lay between the germline ends. The CDR3 is made up of 13 amino acids. CDR3 nucleotides: TGTGCCAGCAGCTTGGACAGGGTGGGCGGCTACACCTTC. It encodes CASSLDRVGGYTF.

The rearrangement joins TRBV1 to TRBJ2-1; the D segment call TRBD2 is taken from the table without a DNA check. TRBV1 counts as a pseudogene. The CDR3 spans 15 residues. The CDR3 region has the DNA TGCACCAGCAGCCTTGGGACTTATGACGACAATGAGCAGTTCTTC. It codes for CTSSLGTYDDNEQFF.